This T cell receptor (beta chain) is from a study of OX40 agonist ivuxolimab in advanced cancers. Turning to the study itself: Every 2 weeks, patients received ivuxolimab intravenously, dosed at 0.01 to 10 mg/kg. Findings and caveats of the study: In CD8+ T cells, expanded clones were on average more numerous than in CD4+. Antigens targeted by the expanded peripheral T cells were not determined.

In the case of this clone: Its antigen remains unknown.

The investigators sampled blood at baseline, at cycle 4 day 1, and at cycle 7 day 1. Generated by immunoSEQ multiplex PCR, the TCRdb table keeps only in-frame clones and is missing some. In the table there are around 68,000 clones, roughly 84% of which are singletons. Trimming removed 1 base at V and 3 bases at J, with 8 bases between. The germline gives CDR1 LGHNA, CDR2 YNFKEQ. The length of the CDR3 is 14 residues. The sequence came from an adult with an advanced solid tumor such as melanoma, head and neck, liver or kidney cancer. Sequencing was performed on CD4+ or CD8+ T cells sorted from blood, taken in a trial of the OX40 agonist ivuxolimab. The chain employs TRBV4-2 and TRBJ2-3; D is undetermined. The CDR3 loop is CASSQGLQTDTQYF. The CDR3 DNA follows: TGTGCCAGCAGCCAAGGACTGCAAACAGATACGCAGTATTTT.